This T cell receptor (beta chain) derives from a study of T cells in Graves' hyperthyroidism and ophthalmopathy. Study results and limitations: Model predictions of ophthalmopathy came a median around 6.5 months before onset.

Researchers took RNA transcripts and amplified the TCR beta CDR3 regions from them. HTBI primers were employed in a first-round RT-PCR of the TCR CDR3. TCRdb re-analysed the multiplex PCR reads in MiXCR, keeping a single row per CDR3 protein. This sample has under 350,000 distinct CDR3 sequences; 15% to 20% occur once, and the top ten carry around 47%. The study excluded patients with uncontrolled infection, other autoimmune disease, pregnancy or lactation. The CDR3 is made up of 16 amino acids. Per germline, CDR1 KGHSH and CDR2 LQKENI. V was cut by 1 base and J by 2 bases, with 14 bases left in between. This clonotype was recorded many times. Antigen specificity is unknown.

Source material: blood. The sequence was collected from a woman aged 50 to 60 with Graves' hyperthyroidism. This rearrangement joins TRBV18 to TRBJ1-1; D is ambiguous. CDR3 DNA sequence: TGTGCCAGCTCACCACGGCGGAGTACAGAAAACACTGAAGCTTTCTTT. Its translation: CASSPRRSTENTEAFF. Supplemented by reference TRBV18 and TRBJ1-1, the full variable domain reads NAGVMQNPRHLVRRRGQEARLRCSPMKGHSHVYWYRQLPEEGLKFMVYLQKENIIDESGMPKERFSAEFPKEGPSILRIQQVVRGDSAAYFCASSPRRSTENTEAFFGQGTRLTVV.